This T cell receptor (beta chain) was captured in a study of T cells in localized non-small cell lung cancer. The study's findings and limits: Longer overall survival was seen with higher T cell density measured in blood.

The repertoire was sequenced with immunoSEQ multiplex PCR; TCRdb's copy has only in-frame clones and lacks some. The sample consists of roughly 34,000 clones, approximately 81% of them appearing once. Points on this clone: Antigen unknown.

Germline CDR1 reads SGHVS; CDR2 reads FQNEAQ. The trim removed 1 base at V and 2 bases at J, leaving 5 bases unmatched. This CDR3 has 16 amino acids. The chain links TRBV7-8 to TRBJ1-5; TRBD1 matches at 7 bases. The sample in question was peripheral blood, obtained before any cancer treatment. The clonotype was recovered from a male donor at least 60 years old with stage II squamous cell lung carcinoma. The chain's CDR3 is CASSLVGGGGNQPQHF. DNA of the CDR3: TGTGCCAGCAGCTTAGTAGGAGGGGGCGGCAATCAGCCCCAGCATTTT.